The 21 T cell receptor beta chains presented below share a single source sample, sequenced in a study of blood T cell repertoires in COVID-19. Libraries were prepared by immunoSEQ multiplex PCR; TCRdb keeps only in-frame clonotypes and omits some of them. The repertoire consists of some 260,000 clones, with over 80% occurring once and the leading ten covering roughly 10%. The sequenced material came from peripheral blood. The receptors were gathered from a woman in her sixties or seventies with COVID-19, enrolled during active disease.

The V gene is TRBV28, the J gene TRBJ2-7, with D possibly being TRBD1 (6 bases). V gave up 7 bases and J gave up 0 bases, with 13 bases separating them. The CDR3 runs to 14 residues. Germline lookup yields CDR1 MDHEN and CDR2 SYDVKM. In nucleotides, the CDR3 is TGTGCCAGCAATCCCCCAGGGGTCTCCTACGAGCAGTACTTC. Its protein is CASNPPGVSYEQYF.

The rearrangement uses TRBV3-1 (or the pseudogene TRBV3-2) and TRBJ2-7, with D maybe TRBD1 (6 bases). Germline CDR1 and CDR2: LGHDT and YNNKEL (reference sequence). CDR3 length equals 15 residues. Trimming took 3 bases from V and 6 from J, leaving 18 bases between them. CDR3 sequence (DNA): TGTGCCAGCAGCCACGGGGTCAGGGGCATCAGCGAGCAGTACTTC. It yields the protein CASSHGVRGISEQYF.

This clone was observed a handful of times. This chain links TRBV7-3 with TRBJ2-5; a weak D match, TRBD1 (6 bases). Germline CDR1 reads SGHTA; CDR2 reads FQGTGA. V lost 5 bases to trimming and J lost 5 bases, with 12 bases between them. This CDR3 has 13 residues. The CDR3 coding sequence is TGTGCCAGCAGCGTAGGGGGAAAGGAGACCCAGTACTTC. Translating it yields CASSVGGKETQYF.

V usage is TRBV30 and J usage is TRBJ2-3; 9 positions agree with TRBD1. This CDR3 is 16 amino acids long. J lost 1 base, V lost 5 bases, and 10 bases had no gene match. CDR1 GTSNPN and CDR2 SVGIG come from the germline V gene (reference sequence). The CDR3: CAWQTGTGMGTDTQYF. In nucleotides, the CDR3 is TGTGCCTGGCAGACCGGGACAGGGATGGGCACAGATACGCAGTATTTT. Supplemented by reference TRBV30 and TRBJ2-3, the full variable domain reads SQTIHQWPATLVQPVGSPLSLECTVEGTSNPNLYWYRQAAGRGLQLLFYSVGIGQISSEVPQNLSASRPQDRQFILSSKKLLLSDSGFYLCAWQTGTGMGTDTQYFGPGTRLTVL.

This rearrangement joins TRBV7-2 to TRBJ2-1; 7 bases line up with TRBD1. The germline gives CDR1 SGHTA, CDR2 FQGNSA. The V segment lost 0 bases and the J segment 3 bases; nucleotides outside the gene matches: 5. The CDR3 has 16 residues. The CDR3: CASSLAGQKNYNEQFF. The DNA for the CDR3 is TGTGCCAGCAGCTTAGCGGGACAGAAAAACTACAATGAGCAGTTCTTC. Together with reference TRBV7-2 and TRBJ2-1, the CDR3 gives the full variable domain: GAGVSQSPSNKVTEKGKDVELRCDPISGHTALYWYRQSLGQGLEFLIYFQGNSAPDKSGLPSDRFSAERTGGSVSTLTIQRTQQEDSAVYLCASSLAGQKNYNEQFFGPGTRLTVL.

The chain combines TRBV6-1 with TRBJ2-1; 9 nucleotides align to TRBD2. With V trimmed by 1 base and J by 4 bases, 5 bases remained unmatched. Germline V gene sequence: CDR1 MNHNS, CDR2 SASEGT. The CDR3 runs 16 residues. The CDR3 reads CASSEEVTSGYNEQFF. As DNA, the CDR3 is TGTGCCAGCAGTGAAGAGGTGACTAGCGGTTACAATGAGCAGTTCTTC.

The rearrangement links TRBV7-8 to TRBJ2-1; 8 bases align to TRBD2. Losses at the gene ends were 4 bases for V and 2 bases for J; bases not matched to a gene: 4. Germline CDR1 SGHVS, CDR2 FQNEAQ. The CDR3 is 15 amino acids. DNA for the CDR3: TGTGCCAGCAGCTCTACTAGCGGTGCCTACAATGAGCAGTTCTTC. Translating it yields CASSSTSGAYNEQFF.

This clone was seen more than once but under ten times. CDR3 sequence (DNA): TGTGCCAGCAGTTACTCTCTAGCGGGAGTTGACAATGAGCAGTTCTTC. Translated: CASSYSLAGVDNEQFF. The chain uses TRBV6-2 or TRBV6-3 and TRBJ2-1, with TRBD2 identical over 10 bases. CDR1 MNHEY and CDR2 SVGEGT come from the germline V gene. The CDR3 consists of 16 residues. V shed 0 bases and J 5 bases; nucleotides not matched to a gene: 4.

The chain links TRBV18 to TRBJ2-3; 12 bases fit TRBD2. This CDR3 comprises 18 residues. Per the germline V gene, CDR1 is KGHSH and CDR2 is LQKENI. V lost 3 bases to trimming and J lost 3 bases; unmatched junction nucleotides: 10. The CDR3 DNA follows: TGTGCCAGCTCACCCGGCCTAGCGGGAGGGATTCTGACAGATACGCAGTATTTT. It encodes CASSPGLAGGILTDTQYF.

The rearrangement joins TRBV7-2 to TRBJ1-2; D remains ambiguous. CDR1 is SGHTA and CDR2 is FQGNSA in the germline V gene. The V and J ends lost 8 bases and 6 bases respectively, with 16 bases between them. CDR3 length equals 13 residues. The CDR3 region is CASGQVRGNGYTF. Here the CDR3 DNA reads TGTGCCAGCGGCCAGGTACGGGGTAATGGCTACACCTTC.

The CDR3 reads CASSVLAYNEQFF. The CDR3 nucleotides read TGTGCCAGCAGTGTACTAGCTTACAATGAGCAGTTCTTC. This chain uses TRBV6-2 or TRBV6-3 with TRBJ2-1, with D possibly matching TRBD2 (6 bases). Germline-derived CDR1 and CDR2 are MNHEY and SVGEGT. V lost 5 bases, J lost 4 bases, and 9 bases lay in between. The length of the CDR3 is 13 residues.

The chain's CDR3 is CASSLEGGGSYEQYF. Written as DNA, the CDR3 is TGTGCCAGCAGCTTAGAAGGCGGGGGGAGCTACGAGCAGTACTTC. The chain combines TRBV7-8 with TRBJ2-7, with 8 bases aligning to TRBD2. Germline V lookup: CDR1 SGHVS, CDR2 FQNEAQ. V trimming: 1 base; J trimming: 3 bases; junction bases outside the gene matches: 5. This CDR3 is 15 amino acids long.

As for this clone: Compared with germline, one end of the junction differs, possibly owing to a read error. The V gene is TRBV27, the J gene TRBJ2-1, with D perhaps matching TRBD2 (6 bases). Germline loops: CDR1 MNHEY, CDR2 SMNVEV (reference sequence). CDR3 length: 15 amino acids. For the CDR3, the DNA is TGTGCCAGCAGTTTATCTCCGAGGACTATCCCAGAGCGGTTCTTC. Its protein product is CASSLSPRTIPERFF.

V and J are TRBV11-2 and TRBJ2-1; tentatively, D is TRBD2 (6 bases). The CDR3 spans 13 residues. Trimming removed 3 bases at V and 7 bases at J, with 10 bases between. Germline V CDR1 and CDR2: SGHAT, FQNNGV. Written as DNA, the CDR3 is TGTGCCAGCAGCTTTGAAAGCGGGAATGAGCAGTTCTTC. Protein: CASSFESGNEQFF.

J is TRBJ1-3 and V is TRBV6-6; no firm D call. The CDR3 loop spans 15 amino acids. Germline V gene sequence: CDR1 MNHNY, CDR2 SVGAGI (reference sequence). V was shortened by 6 bases and J by 0 bases, with 12 bases between the two germline ends. The CDR3 loop is CASSSGLPSGNTIYF. As DNA, the CDR3 is TGTGCCAGCAGCAGCGGACTACCCTCTGGAAACACCATATATTTT.

The V call is TRBV7-3, the J call TRBJ2-3; D unclear. V was shortened by 5 bases and J by 4 bases, with 13 bases between the two germline ends. There are 14 residues in the CDR3. The germline gives CDR1 SGHTA, CDR2 FQGTGA. As DNA, the CDR3 is TGTGCCAGCAGCCCCTCGACTTATTCAGATACGCAGTATTTT. Translated, it gives CASSPSTYSDTQYF.

CDR3 amino acids: CASSLVGTYYNSPLHF. CDR3 in DNA: TGTGCCAGCAGCTTAGTGGGGACATACTATAATTCACCCCTCCACTTT. The chain couples TRBV7-8 to TRBJ1-6, with D possibly being TRBD1 (6 bases). The germline V and J ends were trimmed by 1 base and 3 bases, with 10 bases remaining between them. The CDR3 loop spans 16 amino acids. In germline, CDR1 is SGHVS, CDR2 FQNEAQ.

This clone was detected once. The V call is TRBV29-1, the J call TRBJ2-1, with a tentative D call TRBD2 (5 bases). With 3 bases removed from V and 6 bases from J, the gap between germline ends came to 9 bases. Per germline, CDR1 SQVTM and CDR2 ANQGSEA. The CDR3 totals 12 residues. CDR3 DNA sequence: TGCAGCGTTGAGATGGGAGTCAATGAGCAGTTCTTC. Protein: CSVEMGVNEQFF.

V usage is TRBV4-1 and J usage is TRBJ1-5, with TRBD1 identical over 8 bases. The trim removed 2 bases at V and 6 bases at J, leaving 9 bases unmatched. This CDR3 spans 16 amino acids. Germline CDR1 reads MGHRA; CDR2 reads YSYEKL. CDR3 protein: CASSQRIGQGGQPQHF. The CDR3, as DNA: TGCGCCAGCAGCCAAAGAATAGGACAGGGAGGTCAGCCCCAGCATTTT.

The CDR3 reads CASSPELLRGYTF. CDR3 coding DNA: TGTGCCAGCAGTCCCGAGCTGCTACGGGGCTACACCTTC. The J gene is TRBJ1-2, the V gene TRBV7-6; no reliable D call. This CDR3 spans 13 amino acids. Trimming removed 6 bases at V and 8 bases at J, with 16 bases between. The V gene's germline CDR1 is SGHVS and CDR2 FNYEAQ.

The chain joins TRBV6-5 to TRBJ2-4; maybe TRBD1 (5 bases). The V end was cut by 7 bases, the J end by 11 bases, with 18 bases between. This CDR3 contains 13 residues. The V gene's germline CDR1 is MNHEY and CDR2 SVGAGI. The CDR3 region has the DNA TGTGCCAGCACCAAGGACCGGCAGGGCCTTCAGTACTTC. This encodes CASTKDRQGLQYF.